This TCR beta chain was identified in a study of CD8 T cells in Susac syndrome. The RNA input was about 0.5 to 1 ug, and it was reverse transcribed with random hexamers. Multiplex immunoSEQ PCR targeted 54 Vbeta and 13 Jbeta TCR beta segments. TCRdb processed the immunoSEQ multiplex PCR reads anew with MiXCR; each CDR3 protein has one entry. The data contain more than 130,000 distinct CDR3 sequences, about 93% of them seen just once; the ten biggest clones take up over 0.25%. This CDR3 is 14 amino acids long. V was clipped by 2 bases and J by 1 base, with 5 bases between them. The germline V gene encodes CDR1 MNHEY and CDR2 SMNVEV (reference sequence).

The specimen was CD8+ T cells from PBMCs. This chain connects TRBV27 to TRBJ2-2, with unresolved D. The source of this sequence is a human donor in good health. CDR3 DNA sequence: TGTGCCAGCAGTTTAGCAGGGAACACCGGGGAGCTGTTTTTT. Translated, it gives CASSLAGNTGELFF.